A single sample is the source of the 9 T cell receptor beta chains below, sequenced in a study of T cell responses to AZD1222 COVID-19 vaccine. Sequenced by immunoSEQ multiplex PCR; TCRdb stores in-frame clones only, minus some. The table shows 150,000 to 200,000 clones, with 80% to 95% occurring only once. The sequences come from peripheral blood, collected 28 days after the second AZD1222 dose. The receptor source for this set is an adult who received the AZD1222 COVID-19 vaccine.

The J gene is TRBJ1-1, the V gene TRBV15; D remains unclear. Germline CDR1 reads LNHNV; CDR2 reads YYDKDF (reference sequence). This CDR3 has 13 residues. Trimming removed 6 bases from V and 0 bases from J, with 8 bases in between. The CDR3 DNA reads as TGTGCCACCAGTTCCGAGGTGAACACTGAAGCTTTCTTT. This translates into CATSSEVNTEAFF. Full variable domain (remainder filled in from reference TRBV15 and TRBJ1-1): DAMVIQNPRYQVTQFGKPVTLSCSQTLNHNVMYWYQQKSSQAPKLLFHYYDKDFNNEADTPDNFQSRRPNTSFCFLDIRSPGLGDTAMYLCATSSEVNTEAFFGQGTRLTVV.

In the case of this clone: Within the sample, other DNA sequences also encode this same CDR3. The V and J genes are TRBV28 and TRBJ1-3; D is uncertain. The V end lost 4 bases, the J end lost 0 bases, and 10 bases lay between the germline ends. The germline gives CDR1 MDHEN, CDR2 SYDVKM. The CDR3 runs to 15 residues. The CDR3 protein is CASSSPRSSGNTIYF. In DNA, the CDR3 is TGTGCCAGCAGTTCCCCGCGAAGCTCTGGAAACACCATATATTTT.

The chain employs TRBV11-2 and TRBJ2-6, with no clear D. V dropped 5 bases and J dropped 1 base, with 3 bases sitting between them. The CDR3 contains 13 residues. Germline CDR1 reads SGHAT; CDR2 reads FQNNGV. Here the CDR3 reads CASSKSGANVLTF. In DNA, the CDR3 is TGTGCCAGCAGCAAATCTGGGGCCAACGTCCTGACTTTC.

This chain joins TRBV5-6 and TRBJ2-7; TRBD1 is a possible D gene (6 bases). The CDR3 loop spans 14 amino acids. Trimming stripped 10 bases from V and 1 base from J, with 18 bases between. Germline V gives CDR1 SGHDT, CDR2 YYEEEE. CDR3 loop: CALTQDSFSYEQYF. CDR3 bases: TGTGCCTTGACCCAGGACAGCTTTTCCTACGAGCAGTACTTC.

This clone showed up just a few times. The V call is TRBV5-1, the J call TRBJ1-2; TRBD1 matches 9 bases. Looked up from germline, CDR1 is SGHRS and CDR2 is YFSETQ. The CDR3 loop spans 18 amino acids. J was trimmed by 8 bases and V by 0 bases; bases with no gene match: 17. Written as DNA, the CDR3 is TGCGCCAGCAGCTTGGCACCTCGCCACTTAACAGGGGGCGAGGGCTACACCTTC. Translating gives CASSLAPRHLTGGEGYTF.

The chain combines TRBV5-8 with TRBJ2-5; D remains unclear. The CDR3 has 13 residues. V lost 0 bases and J lost 6, with 9 bases in between. The germline CDR1 and CDR2 sequences are SGHTS and YDEGEE. CDR3 residues: CASSLVRVKTQYF. DNA for the CDR3: TGTGCCAGCAGCTTGGTTAGGGTAAAGACCCAGTACTTC.

This clone was seen a few times. The chain recombines TRBV5-6 with TRBJ1-5; D gene uncertain. This CDR3 comprises 12 residues. Germline V gene data show CDR1 as SGHDT and CDR2 as YYEEEE. The V end was cut by 1 base, the J end by 6 bases, with 5 bases between. Here the CDR3 reads CASSLMSQPQHF. In DNA, the CDR3 is TGTGCCAGCAGCTTGATGAGTCAGCCCCAGCATTTT.

The chain recombines TRBV7-2 with TRBJ2-5, with TRBD2 matching over 9 bases. The CDR3 is made up of 14 amino acids. Losses at the gene ends were 1 base for V and 4 bases for J; bases not matched to a gene: 1. Germline assignment: CDR1 SGHTA and CDR2 FQGNSA. The CDR3 protein is CASSLGLAVETQYF. The CDR3 region has the DNA TGTGCCAGCAGCTTAGGACTAGCGGTAGAGACCCAGTACTTC.

The gene calls are TRBV7-3 and TRBJ1-2; TRBD1 is a possible D gene (6 bases). V was pared by 0 bases and J by 8 bases, with 10 bases between. The CDR3 length is 13 residues. The germline gives CDR1 SGHTA, CDR2 FQGTGA. This CDR3 reads CASSLTEGGGYTF. CDR3 nucleotides: TGTGCCAGCAGCTTAACTGAGGGGGGCGGCTACACCTTC.